Given below is one TCR beta chain in context. It lacks a known antigen. A read error may explain this, as a much larger clone is one base away. The source of the sample is a study of molecular identifiers for immune sequencing clone quantification (dated by TCRdb to 2016 to 2019). General notes on the study: For a replicate experiment, the RNA from either about 20,000 or 100,000 naive CD8 T cells was divided into five aliquots, and four of those aliquots went on to sequencing. CD8 T cells were used in a methods study to benchmark molecular-identifier clustering-based TCR repertoire sequencing (MIDCIRS) and TCR RNA copy counting.

What the research found in general, with its limitations: When barcode sub-clustering was not used, chimeric consensus sequences inflated TCR diversity, with chimeras reaching as high as 47%. Clones above 20 RNA copies held over 99% of molecules in CMV-specific effector cells but under 1% in naive cells. Identical TCR molecules sharing a barcode could cause highly expanded clone sizes to be underestimated. The naive libraries included spiked-in Jurkat TCR RNA (about ten copies' worth), and this Jurkat TCR RNA is not part of the donor repertoire. Modeling estimated around 3.2 recovered TCR RNA copies per cell, compared with roughly 10 by digital PCR, which implies 30% to 35% capture efficiency. Spiked-in Jurkat TCR RNA equivalent to a single cell was reported to be detectable even among one million naive CD8 T cells.

Receptors were amplified or captured by PCR. Sequencing instrument: NextSeq 500. Bulk TCR libraries were prepared as previously described, using TCR primers listed in Table S5. Purification of total RNA was performed with the Qiagen AllPrep DNA/RNA kit. Reads from multiple sequencing runs of the same library were pooled before analysis. The source study handled its data this way. Only reads with exact TCR constant sequence were kept, trimmed to 150 nt, and grouped by their 12-nt molecular barcodes. Reads inside each barcode group were sub-clustered using a 15% Levenshtein threshold, and a quality-weighted consensus sequence was constructed for each RNA molecule. Non-functional sequences were filtered out, along with any lower-count sequence sitting one edit away from another sequence. Based on fitting two negative binomial distributions, any barcode sub-cluster with under 20% of the maximum read count was discarded. TCRdb trimmed public reads at Q25 via fastp, called clones via MiXCR and kept in-frame beta chains. Rows merge per CDR3 protein into single entries with the most common DNA and genes. For this entry, the V and J calls and clone size follow TCRdb and not the study's own pipeline. The sample table shows under 800,000 distinct CDR3 sequences, and around 25% are seen once. The ten largest make up about 0.81% of the sample.

Measured from the cysteine to the phenylalanine, the CDR3 is 14 residues long. Just the 42-base CDR3 DNA is kept, in frame starting at base 1. Per the germline V gene, SGHDT is the CDR1 and YYEEEE is the CDR2. Libraries of naive CD8 T cells were generated from about 21,000 to 970,000 sorted cells, with 10%, 30% or 50% of the purified RNA used. Naive CD8 T cells were FACS-sorted as CD8+CD4-CCR7+CD45RA+ on a BD FACSAria II into RLT Plus buffer. Detection sensitivity was tested by spiking Jurkat RNA equal to ten TCR copies' worth into samples containing about 19,000-1,000,000 naive CD8 T cells. CD8 T cells were enriched using RosetteSep CD8+ T Cell Enrichment Cocktail and Ficoll-Paque, and the enriched cells then underwent ACK red cell lysis.

This receptor was obtained from a human donor in good health. Some libraries in this study had Jurkat cell RNA spiked in. Sequencing input: naive CD8+ T cells from blood, with Jurkat cell RNA spiked in. The sample's cell subset or site label, decoded: FACS-sorted CD8+CD4-CCR7+CD45RA+ naive T cells. The V and J genes are TRBV5-6 and TRBJ1-4; TRBD1 could be the D gene, as 6 bases match. The nucleotide sequence reads as follows: TGTGCCAGCAGCCCCGGACAGACTCCTGAAAAACTGCTTTTT. Its translation is CASSPGQTPEKLLF.